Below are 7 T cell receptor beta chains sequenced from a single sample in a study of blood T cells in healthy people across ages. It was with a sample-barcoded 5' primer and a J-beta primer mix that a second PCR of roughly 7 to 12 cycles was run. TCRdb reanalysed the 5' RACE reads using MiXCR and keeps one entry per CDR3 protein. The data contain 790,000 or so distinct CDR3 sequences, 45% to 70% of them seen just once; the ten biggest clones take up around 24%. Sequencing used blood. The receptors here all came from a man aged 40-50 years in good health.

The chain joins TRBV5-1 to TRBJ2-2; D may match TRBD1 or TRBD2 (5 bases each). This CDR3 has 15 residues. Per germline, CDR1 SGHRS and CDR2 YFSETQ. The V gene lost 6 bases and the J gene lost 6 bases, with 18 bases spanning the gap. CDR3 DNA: TGCGCCAGCAATCGGGGCAGGGAGATCGCCGGGGAGCTGTTTTTT. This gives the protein CASNRGREIAGELFF.

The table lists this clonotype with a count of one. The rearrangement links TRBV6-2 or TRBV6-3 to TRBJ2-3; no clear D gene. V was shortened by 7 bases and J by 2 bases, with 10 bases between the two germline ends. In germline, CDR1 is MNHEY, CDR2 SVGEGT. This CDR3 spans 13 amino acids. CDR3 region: CASMKSHTDTQYF. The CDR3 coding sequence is TGTGCCAGCATGAAATCTCACACAGATACGCAGTATTTT.

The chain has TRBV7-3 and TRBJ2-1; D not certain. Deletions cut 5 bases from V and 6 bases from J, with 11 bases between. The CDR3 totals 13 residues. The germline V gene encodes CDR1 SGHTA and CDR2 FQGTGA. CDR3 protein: CASSPPGGNEQFF. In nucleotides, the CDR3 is TGTGCCAGCAGCCCGCCCGGCGGCAATGAGCAGTTCTTC.

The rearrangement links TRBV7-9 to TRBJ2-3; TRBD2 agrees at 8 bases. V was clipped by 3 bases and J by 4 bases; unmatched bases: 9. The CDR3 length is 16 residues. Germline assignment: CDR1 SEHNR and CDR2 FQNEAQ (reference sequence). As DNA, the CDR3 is TGTGCCAGCAGCTTTGTTCTGCGGGGGGTTGCAGATACGCAGTATTTT. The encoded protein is CASSFVLRGVADTQYF.

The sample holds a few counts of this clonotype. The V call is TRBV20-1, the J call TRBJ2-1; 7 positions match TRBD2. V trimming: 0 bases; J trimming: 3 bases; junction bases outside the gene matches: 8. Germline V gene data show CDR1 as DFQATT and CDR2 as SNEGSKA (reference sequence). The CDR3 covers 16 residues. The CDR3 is CSARESVSGNYNEQFF. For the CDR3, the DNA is TGCAGTGCTAGAGAATCAGTAAGCGGGAACTACAATGAGCAGTTCTTC.

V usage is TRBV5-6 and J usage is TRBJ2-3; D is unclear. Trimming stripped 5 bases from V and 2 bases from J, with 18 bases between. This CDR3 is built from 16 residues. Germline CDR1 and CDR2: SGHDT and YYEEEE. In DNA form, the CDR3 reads TGTGCCAGCAGAGCAGCAGGAAAATCATTCACAGATACGCAGTATTTT. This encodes CASRAAGKSFTDTQYF. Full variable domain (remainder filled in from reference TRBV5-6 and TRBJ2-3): DAGVTQSPTHLIKTRGQQVTLRCSPKSGHDTVSWYQQALGQGPQFIFQYYEEEERQRGNFPDRFSGHQFPNYSSELNVNALLLGDSALYLCASRAAGKSFTDTQYFGPGTRLTVL.

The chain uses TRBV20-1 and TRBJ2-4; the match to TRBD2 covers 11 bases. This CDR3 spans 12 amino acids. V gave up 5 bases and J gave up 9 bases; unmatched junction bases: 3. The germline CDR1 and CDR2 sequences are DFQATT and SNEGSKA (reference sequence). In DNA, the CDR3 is TGCAGTGCTGGGACTAGCGGCTCCATTCAGTACTTC. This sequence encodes CSAGTSGSIQYF.